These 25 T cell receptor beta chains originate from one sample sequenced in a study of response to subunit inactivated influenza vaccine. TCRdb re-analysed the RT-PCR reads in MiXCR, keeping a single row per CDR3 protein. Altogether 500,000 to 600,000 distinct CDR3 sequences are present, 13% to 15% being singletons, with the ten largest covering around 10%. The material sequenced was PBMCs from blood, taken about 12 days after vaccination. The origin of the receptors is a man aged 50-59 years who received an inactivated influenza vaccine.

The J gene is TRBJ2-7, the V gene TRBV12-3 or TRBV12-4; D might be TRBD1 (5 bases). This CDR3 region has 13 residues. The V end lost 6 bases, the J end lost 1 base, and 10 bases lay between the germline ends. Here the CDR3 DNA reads TGTGCCAGCAGATCGGACATTTCCTACGAGCAGTACTTC. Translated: CASRSDISYEQYF.

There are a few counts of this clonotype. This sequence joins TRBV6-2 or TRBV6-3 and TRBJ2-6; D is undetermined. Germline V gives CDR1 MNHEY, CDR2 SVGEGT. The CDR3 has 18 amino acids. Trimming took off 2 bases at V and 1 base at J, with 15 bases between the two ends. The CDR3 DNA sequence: TGTGCCAGCAGTTACGTCTCCGCTCGGGTTTCTGGGGCCAACGTCCTGACTTTC. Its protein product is CASSYVSARVSGANVLTF.

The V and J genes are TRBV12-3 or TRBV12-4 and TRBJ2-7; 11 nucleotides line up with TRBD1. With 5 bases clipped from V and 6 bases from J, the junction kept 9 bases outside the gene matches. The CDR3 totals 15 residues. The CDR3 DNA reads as TGTGCCAGCAGTCTCGGACAGGGGGCGGTGGGCGAGCAGTACTTC. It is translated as CASSLGQGAVGEQYF.

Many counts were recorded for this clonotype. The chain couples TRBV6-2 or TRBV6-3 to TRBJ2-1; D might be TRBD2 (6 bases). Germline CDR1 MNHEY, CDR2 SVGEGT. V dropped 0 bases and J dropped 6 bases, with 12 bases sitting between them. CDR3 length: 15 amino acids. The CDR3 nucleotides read TGTGCCAGCAGTTACTCGACGGGAGCTTTCAATGAGCAGTTCTTC. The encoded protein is CASSYSTGAFNEQFF.

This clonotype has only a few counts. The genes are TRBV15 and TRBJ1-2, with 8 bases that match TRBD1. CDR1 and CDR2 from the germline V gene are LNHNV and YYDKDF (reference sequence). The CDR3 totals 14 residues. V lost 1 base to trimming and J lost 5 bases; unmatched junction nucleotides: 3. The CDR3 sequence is CATSRAQGGYGYTF. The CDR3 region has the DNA TGTGCCACCAGCAGAGCACAGGGGGGTTATGGCTACACCTTC. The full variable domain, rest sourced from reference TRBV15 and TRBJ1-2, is DAMVIQNPRYQVTQFGKPVTLSCSQTLNHNVMYWYQQKSSQAPKLLFHYYDKDFNNEADTPDNFQSRRPNTSFCFLDIRSPGLGDTAMYLCATSRAQGGYGYTFGSGTRLTVV.

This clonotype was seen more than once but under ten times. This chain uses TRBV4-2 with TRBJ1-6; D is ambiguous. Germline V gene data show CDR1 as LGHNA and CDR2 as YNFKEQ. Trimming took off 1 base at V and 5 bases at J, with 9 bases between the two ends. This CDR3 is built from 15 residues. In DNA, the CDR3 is TGTGCCAGCAGCCAAGCGATGCTCAATAATTCACCCCTCCACTTT. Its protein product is CASSQAMLNNSPLHF.

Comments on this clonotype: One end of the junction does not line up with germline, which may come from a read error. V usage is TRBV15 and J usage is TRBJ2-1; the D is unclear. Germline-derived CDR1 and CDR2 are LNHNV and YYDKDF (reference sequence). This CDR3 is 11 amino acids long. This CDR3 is CATSRDTSTLF. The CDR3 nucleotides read TGTGCCACCAGCAGAGATACCTCCACGCTCTTC.

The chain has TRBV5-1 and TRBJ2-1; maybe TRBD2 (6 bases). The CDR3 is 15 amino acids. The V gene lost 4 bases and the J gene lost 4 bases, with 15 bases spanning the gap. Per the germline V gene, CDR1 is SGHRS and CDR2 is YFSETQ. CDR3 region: CASSIGGGIYNEQFF. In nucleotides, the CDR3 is TGCGCCAGCAGCATCGGGGGAGGAATATACAATGAGCAGTTCTTC.

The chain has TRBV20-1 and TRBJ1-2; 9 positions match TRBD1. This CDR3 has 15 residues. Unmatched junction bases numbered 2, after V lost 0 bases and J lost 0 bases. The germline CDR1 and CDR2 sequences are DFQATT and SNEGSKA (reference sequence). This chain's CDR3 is CSARDRDRANYGYTF. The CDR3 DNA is TGCAGTGCTAGAGATAGGGACAGGGCTAACTATGGCTACACCTTC.

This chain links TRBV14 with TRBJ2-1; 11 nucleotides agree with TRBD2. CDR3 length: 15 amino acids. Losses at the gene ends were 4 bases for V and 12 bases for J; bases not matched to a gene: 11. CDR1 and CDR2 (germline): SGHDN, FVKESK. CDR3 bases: TGTGCCAGCAGCCCCCTGGGACTAGCGGTCGGTGGGCAGTTCTTC. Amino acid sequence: CASSPLGLAVGGQFF.

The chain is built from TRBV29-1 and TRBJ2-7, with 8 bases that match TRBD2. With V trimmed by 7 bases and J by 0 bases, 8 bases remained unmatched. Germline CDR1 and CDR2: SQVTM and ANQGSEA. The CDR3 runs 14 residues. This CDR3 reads CSAGSGTSSYEQYF. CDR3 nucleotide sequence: TGCAGCGCCGGTAGCGGGACCAGCTCCTACGAGCAGTACTTC.

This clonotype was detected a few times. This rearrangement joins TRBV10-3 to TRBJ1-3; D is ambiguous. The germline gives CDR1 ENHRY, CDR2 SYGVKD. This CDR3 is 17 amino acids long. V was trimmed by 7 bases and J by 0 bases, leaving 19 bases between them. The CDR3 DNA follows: TGTGCCATCAATTCCTTGGACCGCGGTCACTCTGGAAACACCATATATTTT. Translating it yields CAINSLDRGHSGNTIYF.

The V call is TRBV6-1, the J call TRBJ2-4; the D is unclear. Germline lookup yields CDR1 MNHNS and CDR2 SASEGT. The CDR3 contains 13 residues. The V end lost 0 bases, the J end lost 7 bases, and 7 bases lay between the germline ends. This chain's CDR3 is CASSEAGGNIQYF. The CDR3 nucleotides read TGTGCCAGCAGTGAAGCGGGCGGCAACATTCAGTACTTC.

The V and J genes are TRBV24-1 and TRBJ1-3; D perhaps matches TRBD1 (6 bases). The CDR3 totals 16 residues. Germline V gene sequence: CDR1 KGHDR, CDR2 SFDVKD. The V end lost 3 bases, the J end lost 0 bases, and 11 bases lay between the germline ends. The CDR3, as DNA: TGTGCCACCAGTGATCCCAGGGGAGGCTCTGGAAACACCATATATTTT. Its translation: CATSDPRGGSGNTIYF.

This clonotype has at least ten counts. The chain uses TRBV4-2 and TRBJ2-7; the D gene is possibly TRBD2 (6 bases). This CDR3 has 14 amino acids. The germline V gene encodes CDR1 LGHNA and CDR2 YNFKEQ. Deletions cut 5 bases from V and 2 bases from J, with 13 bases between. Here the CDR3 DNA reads TGTGCCAGCAGCTCAGAGGGACTTACCTACGAGCAGTACTTC. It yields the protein CASSSEGLTYEQYF.

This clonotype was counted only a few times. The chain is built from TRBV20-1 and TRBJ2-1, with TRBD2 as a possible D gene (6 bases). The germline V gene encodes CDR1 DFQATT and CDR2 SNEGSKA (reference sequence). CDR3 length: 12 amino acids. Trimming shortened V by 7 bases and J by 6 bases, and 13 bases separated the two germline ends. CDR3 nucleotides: TGCAGTGTATTCCGGAGGGCCAATGAGCAGTTCTTC. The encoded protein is CSVFRRANEQFF.

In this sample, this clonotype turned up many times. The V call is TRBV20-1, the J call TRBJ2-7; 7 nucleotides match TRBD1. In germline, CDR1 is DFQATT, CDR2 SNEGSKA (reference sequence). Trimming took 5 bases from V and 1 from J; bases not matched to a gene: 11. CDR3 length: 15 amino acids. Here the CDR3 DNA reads TGCAGTGCTCACAATCCGGGACAGCCTTCCTACGAGCAGTACTTC. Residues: CSAHNPGQPSYEQYF.

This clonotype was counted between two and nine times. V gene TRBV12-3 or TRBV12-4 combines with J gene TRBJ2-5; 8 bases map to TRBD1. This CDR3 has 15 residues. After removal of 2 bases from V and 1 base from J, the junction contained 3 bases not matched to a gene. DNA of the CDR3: TGTGCCAGCAGTTTATTAGGGACAGGCCAAGAGACCCAGTACTTC. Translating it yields CASSLLGTGQETQYF.

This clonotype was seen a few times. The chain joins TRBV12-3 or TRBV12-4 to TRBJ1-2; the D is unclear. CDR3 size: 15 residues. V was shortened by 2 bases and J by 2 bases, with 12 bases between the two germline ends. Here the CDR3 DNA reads TGTGCCAGCAGTTTAAGGCAGTCAGGAAACTATGGCTACACCTTC. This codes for CASSLRQSGNYGYTF.

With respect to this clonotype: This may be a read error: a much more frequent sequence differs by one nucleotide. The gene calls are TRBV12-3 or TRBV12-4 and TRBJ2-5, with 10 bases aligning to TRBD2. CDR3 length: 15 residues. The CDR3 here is CASRFWLAGAETQYF. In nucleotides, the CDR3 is TGTGCCAGCCGTTTCTGGCTAGCGGGAGCAGAGACCCAGTACTTC.

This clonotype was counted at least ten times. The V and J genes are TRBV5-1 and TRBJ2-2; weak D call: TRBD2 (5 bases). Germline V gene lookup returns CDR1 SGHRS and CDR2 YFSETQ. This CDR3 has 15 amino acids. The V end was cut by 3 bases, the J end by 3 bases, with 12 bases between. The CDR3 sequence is CASSSVPGYTGELFF. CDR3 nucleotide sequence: TGCGCCAGCAGCTCCGTACCGGGATACACCGGGGAGCTGTTTTTT. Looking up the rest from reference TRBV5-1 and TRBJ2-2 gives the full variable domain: KAGVTQTPRYLIKTRGQQVTLSCSPISGHRSVSWYQQTPGQGLQFLFEYFSETQRNKGNFPGRFSGRQFSNSRSEMNVSTLELGDSALYLCASSSVPGYTGELFFGEGSRLTVL.

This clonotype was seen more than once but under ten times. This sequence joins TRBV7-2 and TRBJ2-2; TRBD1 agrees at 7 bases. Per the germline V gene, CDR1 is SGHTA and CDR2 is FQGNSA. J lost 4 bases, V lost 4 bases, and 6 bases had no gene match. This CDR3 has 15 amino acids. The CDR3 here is CASSSGQPSTGELFF. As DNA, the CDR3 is TGTGCCAGCAGCTCGGGACAGCCTTCCACCGGGGAGCTGTTTTTT.

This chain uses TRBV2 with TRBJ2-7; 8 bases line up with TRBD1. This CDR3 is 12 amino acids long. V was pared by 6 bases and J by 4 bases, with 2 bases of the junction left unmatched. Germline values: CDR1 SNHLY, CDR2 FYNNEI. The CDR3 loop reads CASRDREYEQYF. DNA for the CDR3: TGTGCCAGCAGGGACAGGGAATACGAGCAGTACTTC.

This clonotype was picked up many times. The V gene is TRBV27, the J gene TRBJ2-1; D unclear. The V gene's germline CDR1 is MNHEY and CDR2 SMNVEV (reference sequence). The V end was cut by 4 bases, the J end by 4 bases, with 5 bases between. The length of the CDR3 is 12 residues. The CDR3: CASSSGYNEQFF. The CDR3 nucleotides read TGTGCCAGCAGTTCCGGGTACAATGAGCAGTTCTTC.

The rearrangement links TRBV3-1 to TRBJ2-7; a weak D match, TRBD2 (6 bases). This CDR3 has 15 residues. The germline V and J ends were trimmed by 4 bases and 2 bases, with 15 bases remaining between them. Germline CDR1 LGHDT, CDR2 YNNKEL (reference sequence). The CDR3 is CASSPRLVVPYEQYF. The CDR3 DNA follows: TGTGCCAGCAGCCCGAGACTAGTAGTCCCCTACGAGCAGTACTTC.